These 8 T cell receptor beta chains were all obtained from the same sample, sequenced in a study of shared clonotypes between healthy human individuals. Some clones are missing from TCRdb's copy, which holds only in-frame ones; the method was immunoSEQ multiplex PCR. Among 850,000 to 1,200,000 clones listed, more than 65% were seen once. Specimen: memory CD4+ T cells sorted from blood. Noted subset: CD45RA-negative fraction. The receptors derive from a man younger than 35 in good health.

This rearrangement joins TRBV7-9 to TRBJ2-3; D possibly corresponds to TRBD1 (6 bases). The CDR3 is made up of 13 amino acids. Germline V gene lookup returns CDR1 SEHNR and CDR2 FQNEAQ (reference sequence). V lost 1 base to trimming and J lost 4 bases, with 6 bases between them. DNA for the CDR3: TGTGCCAGCAGCTTAGAGGGGGCAGATACGCAGTATTTT. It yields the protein CASSLEGADTQYF.

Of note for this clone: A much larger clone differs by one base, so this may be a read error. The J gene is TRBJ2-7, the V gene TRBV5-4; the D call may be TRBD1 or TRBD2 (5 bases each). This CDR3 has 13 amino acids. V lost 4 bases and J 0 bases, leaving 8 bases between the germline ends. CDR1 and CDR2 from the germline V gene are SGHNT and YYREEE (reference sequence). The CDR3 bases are TGTGCCAGCAGCCACGGGACCTCCTACGAGCAGTACTTC. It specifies CASSHGTSYEQYF.

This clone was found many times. Written as DNA, the CDR3 is TGTGCCAGCAGCTTGCAGGGAGTCCACACAGATACGCAGTATTTT. It translates to CASSLQGVHTDTQYF. This chain uses TRBV5-8 with TRBJ2-3; perhaps D is TRBD1 or TRBD2 (5 bases each). Germline loops: CDR1 SGHTS, CDR2 YDEGEE. Trimming removed 1 base at V and 2 bases at J, with 11 bases between. The CDR3 runs to 15 residues.

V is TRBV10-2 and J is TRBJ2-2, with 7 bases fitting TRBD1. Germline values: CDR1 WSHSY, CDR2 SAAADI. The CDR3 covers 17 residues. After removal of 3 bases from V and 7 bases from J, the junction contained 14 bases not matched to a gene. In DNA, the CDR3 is TGCGCCAGCAGTGAAGGTCGGGACAGATTTTTCGGCGGGGAGCTGTTTTTT. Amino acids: CASSEGRDRFFGGELFF.

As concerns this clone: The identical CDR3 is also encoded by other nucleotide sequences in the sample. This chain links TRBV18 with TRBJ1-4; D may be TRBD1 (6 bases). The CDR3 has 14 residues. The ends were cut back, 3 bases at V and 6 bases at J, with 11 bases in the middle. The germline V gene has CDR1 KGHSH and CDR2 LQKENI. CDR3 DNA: TGTGCCAGCTCACCGAGGGGGGAGGATGAAAAACTGTTTTTT. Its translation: CASSPRGEDEKLFF.

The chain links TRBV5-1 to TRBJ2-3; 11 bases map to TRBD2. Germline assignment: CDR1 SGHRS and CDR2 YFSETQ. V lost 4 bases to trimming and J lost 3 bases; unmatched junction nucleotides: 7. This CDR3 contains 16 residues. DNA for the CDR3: TGCGCCAGCAGCAGAATGCTAGCGGGAGGAACAGATACGCAGTATTTT. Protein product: CASSRMLAGGTDTQYF.

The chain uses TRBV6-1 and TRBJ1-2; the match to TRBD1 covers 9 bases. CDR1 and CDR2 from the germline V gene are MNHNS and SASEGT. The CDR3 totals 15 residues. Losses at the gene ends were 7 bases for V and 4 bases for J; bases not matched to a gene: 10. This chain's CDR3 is CASKILGQGSYGYTF. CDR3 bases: TGTGCCAGCAAAATCTTGGGACAGGGCTCCTATGGCTACACCTTC.

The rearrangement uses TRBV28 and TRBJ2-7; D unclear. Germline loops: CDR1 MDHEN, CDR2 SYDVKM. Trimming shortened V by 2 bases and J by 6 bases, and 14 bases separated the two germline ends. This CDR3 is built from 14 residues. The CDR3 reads CASSLKWSEVEQYF. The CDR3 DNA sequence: TGTGCCAGCAGTTTAAAGTGGAGTGAAGTCGAGCAGTACTTC.